The 11 T cell receptor beta chains below all came from one sample that was sequenced in a study of prognosis after radiotherapy for stage I lung cancer. Two-round multiplex PCR, the amplification method, yielded TCR beta CDR3 from genomic DNA. The first PCR round targeted every TRBV and TRBJ gene with specific primers. TCRdb reprocessed the multiplex PCR reads with MiXCR, giving one entry per CDR3 protein. Among over 20,000 distinct CDR3 sequences listed, about 34% were seen once. Specimen: PBMCs, collected before or after stereotactic body radiation therapy (not recorded which). These receptors were collected from a donor over 45 with non-small cell lung cancer.

This clonotype was detected only a few times. J is TRBJ2-7 and V is TRBV24-1; D possibly corresponds to TRBD2 (5 bases). CDR1 KGHDR and CDR2 SFDVKD come from the germline V gene. This CDR3 is 14 amino acids long. V was cut by 4 bases and J by 3 bases, with 12 bases left in between. In DNA form, the CDR3 reads TGTGCCACCAGTGAGGAAGGGAGAAGCTACGAGCAGTACTTC. Protein sequence: CATSEEGRSYEQYF.

The sample holds many counts of this clonotype. This chain uses TRBV7-3 with TRBJ2-1; no clear D gene. V gave up 1 base and J gave up 3 bases, with 10 bases separating them. CDR3 length: 15 residues. The germline V gene has CDR1 SGHTA and CDR2 FQGTGA. CDR3 in DNA: TGTGCCAGCAGCTTAAAGGCACAGTTCTACAATGAGCAGTTCTTC. It encodes CASSLKAQFYNEQFF.

This clonotype was observed many times. V usage is TRBV5-1 and J usage is TRBJ2-2; 8 bases are shared with TRBD2. This CDR3 is 19 amino acids long. V lost 3 bases, J lost 2 bases, and 15 bases stayed unmatched. CDR1 SGHRS and CDR2 YFSETQ come from the germline V gene. The CDR3 here is CASSSRTSRRWVNTGELFF. Written as DNA, the CDR3 is TGCGCCAGCAGCTCCCGGACTAGCAGGAGGTGGGTAAACACCGGGGAGCTGTTTTTT.

This clonotype has ten or more counts. This chain uses TRBV12-3 or TRBV12-4 with TRBJ2-1, with D possibly being TRBD2 (5 bases). This CDR3 is built from 14 residues. The V and J ends lost 6 bases and 0 bases respectively, with 9 bases between them. CDR3 loop: CASRISGSYNEQFF. CDR3 DNA sequence: TGTGCCAGCAGGATAAGCGGCTCCTACAATGAGCAGTTCTTC.

The sample holds one count of this clonotype. It may be a read error: a sequence one base away is much more abundant. The rearrangement uses TRBV5-1 and TRBJ2-7; perhaps TRBD2 as D (6 bases). The V gene's germline CDR1 is SGHRS and CDR2 YFSETQ. V was cut by 4 bases and J by 5 bases, with 28 bases left in between. The CDR3 loop spans 18 amino acids. CDR3 sequence reads: CASSPMLGKGQEGDEQYF. CDR3 in DNA: TGCGCCAGCAGCCCTATGTTAGGAAAGGGTCAGGAGGGCGACGAGCAGTACTTC. Full variable domain (remainder filled in from reference TRBV5-1 and TRBJ2-7): KAGVTQTPRYLIKTRGQQVTLSCSPISGHRSVSWYQQTPGQGLQFLFEYFSETQRNKGNFPGRFSGRQFSNSRSEMNVSTLELGDSALYLCASSPMLGKGQEGDEQYFGPGTRLTVT.

In its sample, this clonotype was seen many times. The CDR3 protein is CASSYWEIGELFF. The CDR3 DNA is TGTGCCAGCAGTTATTGGGAAATCGGGGAGCTGTTTTTT. V and J are TRBV6-5 and TRBJ2-2; D unresolved. Germline values: CDR1 MNHEY, CDR2 SVGAGI. Trimming pared 3 bases from V and 7 bases from J, leaving 9 bases between. The CDR3 has 13 residues.

This clonotype came up many times. The chain combines TRBV12-3 or TRBV12-4 with TRBJ1-5; no reliable D call. The CDR3 is made up of 14 amino acids. Between the trimmed V and J ends, which lost 2 bases and 4 bases, there was a span of 9 bases. In nucleotides, the CDR3 is TGTGCCAGCAGTTTAATAGGCTTTAATCAGCCCCAGCATTTT. Amino acids: CASSLIGFNQPQHF.

Ten or more counts support this clonotype. The chain carries TRBV9 and TRBJ1-5; a possible D gene is TRBD1 (5 bases). CDR1 is SGDLS and CDR2 is YYNGEE in the germline V gene. V was clipped by 0 bases and J by 1 base, with 5 bases between them. The CDR3 consists of 14 residues. The CDR3 nucleotides are TGTGCCAGCAGCGTAGGGGACAGCAATCAGCCCCAGCATTTT. It specifies CASSVGDSNQPQHF.

As concerns this clonotype: As the CDR3 is not closed by the conserved phenylalanine or tryptophan, this likely results from a read error. The chain couples TRBV12-5 to TRBJ2-1; the D gene is possibly TRBD1 (5 bases). The CDR3 length is 12 residues. Germline CDR1 is LGHNT and CDR2 is FRNRAP. The germline V and J ends were trimmed by 3 bases and 6 bases, with 6 bases remaining between them. The CDR3 DNA follows: TGTGCTAGTGGTTTAGGGGTCAATGAGCAGTTCATC. Translated, it gives CASGLGVNEQFI.

This clonotype was observed many times. J is TRBJ2-1 and V is TRBV19; 8 bases are shared with TRBD2. The germline gives CDR1 LNHDA, CDR2 SQIVND (reference sequence). Losses at the gene ends were 5 bases for V and 3 bases for J; bases not matched to a gene: 3. This CDR3 contains 14 residues. The CDR3 region is CASSPSGGYNEQFF. CDR3 coding DNA: TGTGCCAGTAGTCCCAGCGGGGGCTACAATGAGCAGTTCTTC. Looking up the rest from reference TRBV19 and TRBJ2-1 gives the full variable domain: DGGITQSPKYLFRKEGQNVTLSCEQNLNHDAMYWYRQDPGQGLRLIYYSQIVNDFQKGDIAEGYSVSREKKESFPLTVTSAQKNPTAFYLCASSPSGGYNEQFFGPGTRLTVL.

In its sample, this clonotype was seen a few times. Being one base from a much bigger clone, this may be a read error. This chain uses TRBV7-2 with TRBJ1-1, with D perhaps TRBD1 (6 bases). With 4 bases removed from V and 7 bases from J, the gap between germline ends came to 22 bases. There are 16 residues in the CDR3. Germline CDR1 reads SGHTA; CDR2 reads FQGNSA. This CDR3 reads CASSSGQTRERYEAFF. The CDR3 DNA is TGTGCCAGCAGCTCAGGACAGACCCGAGAACGTTATGAAGCTTTCTTT.